One and the same sample provided the 11 T cell receptor beta chains below, sequenced in a study of T cells in Graves' hyperthyroidism and ophthalmopathy. Amplified TCR beta CDR3 regions derived from RNA transcripts. Using the HTBI primer set, a first-round RT-PCR was run on the TCR CDR3. TCRdb re-derived calls from the multiplex PCR reads in MiXCR, one entry per CDR3 protein. The table has a few hundred thousand distinct CDR3 sequences, roughly 22% seen once. Sequenced input: blood. The receptors derive from a woman aged 70-85 years with Graves' ophthalmopathy.

This clonotype was counted between two and nine times. The chain has TRBV6-1 and TRBJ2-1; D unclear. Trimming took 5 bases from V and 4 from J, leaving 9 bases between them. Germline CDR1 is MNHNS and CDR2 is SASEGT. The CDR3 runs to 13 residues. The CDR3 DNA is TGTGCCAGCAGTTCCGACCCTTACAATGAGCAGTTCTTC. Its translation is CASSSDPYNEQFF.

The CDR3, as DNA: TGTGCCAGCTCACCACCGAGACAACCAACAGGGGCCAACGTCCTGACTTTC. Translation: CASSPPRQPTGANVLTF. J is TRBJ2-6 and V is TRBV18; D gene uncertain. Trimming shortened V by 0 bases and J by 4 bases, and 13 bases separated the two germline ends. The CDR3 sequence is 17 residues long. Germline V gene data show CDR1 as KGHSH and CDR2 as LQKENI. Complete variable domain (other parts from reference TRBV18 and TRBJ2-6): NAGVMQNPRHLVRRRGQEARLRCSPMKGHSHVYWYRQLPEEGLKFMVYLQKENIIDESGMPKERFSAEFPKEGPSILRIQQVVRGDSAAYFCASSPPRQPTGANVLTFGAGSRLTVL.

V usage is TRBV5-1 and J usage is TRBJ2-2; tentatively, D is TRBD2 (5 bases). From germline, CDR1 is SGHRS and CDR2 YFSETQ. V was pared by 4 bases and J by 5 bases, with 15 bases between. The CDR3 spans 15 residues. The CDR3 bases are TGCGCCAGCAGCCCCGAGGGCCCTAAGACCGGGGAGCTGTTTTTT. Its translation is CASSPEGPKTGELFF.

The CDR3 coding sequence is TGCAGTGCGACAGGGGCAGCTGAAGCTTTCTTT. Its translation: CSATGAAEAFF. The genes are TRBV20-1 and TRBJ1-1; TRBD1 matches at 8 bases. Losses at the gene ends were 6 bases for V and 6 bases for J; bases not matched to a gene: 3. The germline gives CDR1 DFQATT, CDR2 SNEGSKA (reference sequence). The CDR3 loop spans 11 amino acids.

The rearrangement links TRBV6-1 to TRBJ2-7, with 7 bases lining up with TRBD1. Germline V CDR1 and CDR2: MNHNS, SASEGT. Trimming cost V 6 bases and J 3 bases; bases outside gene matches: 11. The CDR3 is 15 amino acids. CDR3 sequence (DNA): TGTGCCAGCAGCCGAAGTTACAGGGGTGTCTACGAGCAGTACTTC. Translation gives CASSRSYRGVYEQYF.

This clonotype was found a few times. The CDR3 is CATSDSGQYNEQFF. In DNA form, the CDR3 reads TGTGCCACCAGTGACTCCGGACAGTACAATGAGCAGTTCTTC. The V gene is TRBV24-1, the J gene TRBJ2-1; weak D call: TRBD1 (6 bases). V lost 4 bases, J lost 4 bases, and 10 bases lay in between. Germline lookup yields CDR1 KGHDR and CDR2 SFDVKD. The CDR3 spans 14 residues.

There are a few counts of this clonotype. The chain recombines TRBV10-3 with TRBJ1-2; D is unresolved. This CDR3 comprises 15 residues. CDR1 is ENHRY, CDR2 SYGVKD, per germline. The V and J ends lost 4 bases and 4 bases respectively, with 16 bases between them. This CDR3 reads CAISGEGKTFYGYTF. The CDR3 DNA reads as TGTGCCATCAGTGGGGAAGGGAAGACTTTCTATGGCTACACCTTC.

This clonotype was observed at least ten times. The V call is TRBV10-3, the J call TRBJ2-1; TRBD2 agrees at 14 bases. The CDR3 is 15 residues long. J was trimmed by 4 bases and V by 8 bases; bases with no gene match: 4. Per the germline V gene, CDR1 is ENHRY and CDR2 is SYGVKD. DNA for the CDR3: TGTGCCATCCATGGGACTAGCGGGAGTTACAATGAGCAGTTCTTC. Protein: CAIHGTSGSYNEQFF.

This clonotype was counted ten times or more. This chain joins TRBV7-8 and TRBJ2-1, with D perhaps TRBD1 or TRBD2 (5 bases each). The CDR3 is 13 amino acids. Trimming took 5 bases from V and 9 from J, leaving 14 bases between them. Germline V gene lookup returns CDR1 SGHVS and CDR2 FQNEAQ. CDR3 in amino acids: CASSLRRDGEQFF. The DNA of the CDR3 is TGTGCCAGCAGCCTTAGAAGGGACGGTGAGCAGTTCTTC. Full variable domain (missing parts from reference TRBV7-8 and TRBJ2-1): GAGVSQSPRYKVAKRGQDVALRCDPISGHVSLFWYQQALGQGPEFLTYFQNEAQLDKSGLPSDRFFAERPEGSVSTLKIQRTQQEDSAVYLCASSLRRDGEQFFGPGTRLTVL.

The V and J genes are TRBV5-1 and TRBJ1-4, with D hard to call. V lost 4 bases, J lost 4 bases, and 8 bases lay in between. Germline loops: CDR1 SGHRS, CDR2 YFSETQ. The CDR3 is 13 residues long. CDR3 nucleotides: TGCGCCAGCAGCACAATGCTTAATGAAAAACTGTTTTTT. It codes for CASSTMLNEKLFF.

This clonotype has just one count. The V gene is TRBV6-2 or TRBV6-3, the J gene TRBJ2-1, with TRBD1 identical over 8 bases. This CDR3 comprises 14 residues. The germline CDR1 and CDR2 sequences are MNHEY and SVGEGT. V shed 8 bases, J shed 7 bases, and the junction held 10 bases outside the gene matches. The CDR3 region has the DNA TGTGCCAGCTTGAGTAGACAGGGGAGGAATGAGCAGTTCTTC. As protein: CASLSRQGRNEQFF.